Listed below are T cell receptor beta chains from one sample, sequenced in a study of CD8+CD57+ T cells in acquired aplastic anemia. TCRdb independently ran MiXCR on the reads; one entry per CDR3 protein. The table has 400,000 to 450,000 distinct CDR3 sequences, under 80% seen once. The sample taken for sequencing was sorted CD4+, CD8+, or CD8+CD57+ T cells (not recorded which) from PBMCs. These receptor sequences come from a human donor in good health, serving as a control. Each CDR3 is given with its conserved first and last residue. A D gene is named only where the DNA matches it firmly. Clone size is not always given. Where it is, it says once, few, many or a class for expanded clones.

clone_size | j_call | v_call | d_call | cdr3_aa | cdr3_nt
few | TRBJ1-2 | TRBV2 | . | CASRRTESYGYTF | TGTGCCAGCAGGAGGACAGAGAGCTATGGCTACACCTTC
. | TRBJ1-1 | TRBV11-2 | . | CASSFGTSAEALF | TGTGCCAGCAGCTTCGGGACTAGCGCTGAAGCTCTCTTT
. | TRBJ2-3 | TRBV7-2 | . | CASSLTSTDTQYFYF | .
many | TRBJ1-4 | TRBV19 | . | CASSGAAPNEKLFF | TGTGCCAGTAGTGGGGCAGCACCAAATGAAAAACTGTTTTTT
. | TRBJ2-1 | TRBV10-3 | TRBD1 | CAIKGQGANEQFF | TGTGCCATCAAGGGACAGGGGGCGAATGAGCAGTTCTTC
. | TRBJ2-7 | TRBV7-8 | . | CASRIRAGDTYEQYF | TGTGCCAGCAGGATACGGGCAGGGGACACCTACGAGCAGTACTTC
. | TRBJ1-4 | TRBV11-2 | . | CASSPLGGVEKLFF | TGTGCCAGCAGCCCTTTGGGAGGGGTCGAAAAACTGTTTTTT
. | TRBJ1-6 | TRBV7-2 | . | CASSSLAGGLHF | TGTGCCAGCAGCTCCTTAGCGGGGGGGCTCCACTTT
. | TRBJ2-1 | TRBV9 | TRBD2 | CARSACGGGEPFF | TGTGCCAGGAGCGCTTGCGGGGGGGGTGAGCCGTTCTTC
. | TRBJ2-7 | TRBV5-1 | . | CASSLTGGDTHYEQYF | TGCGCCAGCTCCTTGACAGGTGGGGACACTCACTACGAGCAGTACTTC
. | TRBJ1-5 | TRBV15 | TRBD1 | CATSEGGSNQPQHF | TGTGCCACCAGCGAAGGGGGCAGCAATCAGCCCCAGCATTTT
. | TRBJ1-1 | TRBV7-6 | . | CASTEQSMNTEAFF | TGTGCCAGCACCGAACAGAGCATGAACACTGAAGCTTTCTTT
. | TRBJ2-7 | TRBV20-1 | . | CSANLGLGRCEQYF | TGCAGTGCTAATCTCGGACTGGGCAGGTGCGAGCAGTACTTC
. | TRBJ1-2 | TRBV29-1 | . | CSVAPTGYGYTF | TGCAGCGTTGCACCGACAGGCTATGGCTACACCTTC
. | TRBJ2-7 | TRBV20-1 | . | CSARDGTTNRSYEQYF | TGCAGTGCTAGAGATGGGACAACAAACAGATCCTACGAGCAGTACTTC
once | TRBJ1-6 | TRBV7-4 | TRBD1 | CASSLHGQGKSPLHF | TGTGCCAGCAGCTTACATGGACAGGGCAAATCGCCCCTCCACTTT
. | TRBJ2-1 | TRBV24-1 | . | CATIAGPGDNEQFF | TGTGCCACAATAGCCGGACCTGGGGACAATGAGCAGTTCTTC
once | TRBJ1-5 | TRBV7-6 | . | CASSLGAVSNQPQHF | TGTGCCAGCAGCTTAGGTGCGGTTAGCAATCAGCCCCAGCATTTT
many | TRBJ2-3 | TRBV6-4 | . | CASSEGPGDTQYF | TGTGCCAGCAGCGAGGGCCCGGGGGATACGCAGTATTTT
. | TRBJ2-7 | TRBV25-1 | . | CASTAQQEPYEQYF | TGTGCCAGCACAGCCCAGCAGGAGCCCTACGAGCAGTACTTC
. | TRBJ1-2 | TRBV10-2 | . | CAISESSYGCTF | .
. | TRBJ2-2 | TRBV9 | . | CASSGGQETEYFVF | TGTGCCAGCAGCGGAGGACAAGAGACCGAGTACTTCGTTTTT
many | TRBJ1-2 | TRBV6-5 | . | CASMVGGGGYTF | TGTGCCAGCATGGTCGGCGGTGGAGGCTACACCTTC
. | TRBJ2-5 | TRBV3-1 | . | CASSQAGTHQETQYF | TGTGCCAGCAGCCAGGCCGGGACTCACCAAGAGACCCAGTACTTC
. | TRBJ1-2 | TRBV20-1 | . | CSARERVGGYTF | TGCAGTGCTAGAGAGCGGGTCGGCGGCTACACCTTC
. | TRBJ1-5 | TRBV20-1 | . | CSARAGGIENQPQHF | TGCAGTGCTAGAGCCGGAGGGATCGAGAATCAGCCCCAGCATTTT
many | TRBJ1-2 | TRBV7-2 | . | CASSSPVGSRTF | TGTGCCAGCAGCTCGCCCGTGGGGTCCCGCACCTTC
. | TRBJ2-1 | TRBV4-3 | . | CASSRSGVSSHNKQFF | TGCGCCAGCAGCAGAAGTGGGGTGAGCTCCCACAATAAGCAGTTCTTC
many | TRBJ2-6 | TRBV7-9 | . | CASSSWTGVSGANVLTF | TGTGCCAGCAGCTCATGGACGGGGGTCTCTGGGGCCAACGTCCTGACTTTC
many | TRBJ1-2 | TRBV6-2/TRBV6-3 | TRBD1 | CASSLGTGPLGYGYTF | TGTGCCAGCAGTTTGGGGACAGGGCCGCTGGGCTATGGCTACACCTTC
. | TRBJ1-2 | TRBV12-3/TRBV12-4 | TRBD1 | CASSLGTGEDGYTF | TGTGCCAGCAGCCTCGGGACAGGGGAGGATGGCTACACCTTC
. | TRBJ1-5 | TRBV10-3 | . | CATLTVSNQPQHF | TGTGCCACTTTGACAGTTAGCAACCAGCCCCAGCATTTT
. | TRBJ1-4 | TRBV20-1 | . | CSARDGTISNEKLFF | TGCAGTGCTAGAGACGGGACTATAAGTAATGAAAAACTGTTTTTT
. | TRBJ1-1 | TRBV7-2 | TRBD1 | CASSVDRALNTKYFF | TGTGCCAGCAGCGTTGACAGGGCACTGAACACTAAATATTTCTTT
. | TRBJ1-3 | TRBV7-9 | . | CASSYHRDEQYFGF | .
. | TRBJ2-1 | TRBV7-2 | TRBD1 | CASSLIGQGAAEQFF | TGTGCCAGCAGCTTAATCGGGCAGGGGGCGGCTGAGCAGTTCTTC
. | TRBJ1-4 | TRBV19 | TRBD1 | CASKGAEANEKLFF | TGTGCCAGTAAGGGGGCCGAGGCTAATGAAAAACTGTTCTTT
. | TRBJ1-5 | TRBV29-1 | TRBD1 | CSALDRGYQAQHF | TGCAGTGCCCTGGACAGGGGATATCAAGCCCAGCATTTT